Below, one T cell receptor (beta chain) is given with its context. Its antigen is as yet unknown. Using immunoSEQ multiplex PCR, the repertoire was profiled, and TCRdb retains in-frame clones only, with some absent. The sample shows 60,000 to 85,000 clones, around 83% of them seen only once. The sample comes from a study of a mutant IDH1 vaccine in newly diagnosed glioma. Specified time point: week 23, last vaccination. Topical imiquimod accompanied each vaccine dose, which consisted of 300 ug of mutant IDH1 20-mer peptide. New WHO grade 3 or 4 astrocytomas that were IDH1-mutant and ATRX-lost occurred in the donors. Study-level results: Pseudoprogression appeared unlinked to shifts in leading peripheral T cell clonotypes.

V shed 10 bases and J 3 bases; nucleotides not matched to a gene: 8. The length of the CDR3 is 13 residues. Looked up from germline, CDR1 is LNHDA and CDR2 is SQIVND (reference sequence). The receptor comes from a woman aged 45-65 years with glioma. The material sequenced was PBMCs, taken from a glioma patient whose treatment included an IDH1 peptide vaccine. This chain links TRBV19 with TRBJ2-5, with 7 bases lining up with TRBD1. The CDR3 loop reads CATDTGEKETQYF. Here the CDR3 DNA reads TGTGCCACCGATACAGGGGAAAAAGAGACCCAGTACTTC.